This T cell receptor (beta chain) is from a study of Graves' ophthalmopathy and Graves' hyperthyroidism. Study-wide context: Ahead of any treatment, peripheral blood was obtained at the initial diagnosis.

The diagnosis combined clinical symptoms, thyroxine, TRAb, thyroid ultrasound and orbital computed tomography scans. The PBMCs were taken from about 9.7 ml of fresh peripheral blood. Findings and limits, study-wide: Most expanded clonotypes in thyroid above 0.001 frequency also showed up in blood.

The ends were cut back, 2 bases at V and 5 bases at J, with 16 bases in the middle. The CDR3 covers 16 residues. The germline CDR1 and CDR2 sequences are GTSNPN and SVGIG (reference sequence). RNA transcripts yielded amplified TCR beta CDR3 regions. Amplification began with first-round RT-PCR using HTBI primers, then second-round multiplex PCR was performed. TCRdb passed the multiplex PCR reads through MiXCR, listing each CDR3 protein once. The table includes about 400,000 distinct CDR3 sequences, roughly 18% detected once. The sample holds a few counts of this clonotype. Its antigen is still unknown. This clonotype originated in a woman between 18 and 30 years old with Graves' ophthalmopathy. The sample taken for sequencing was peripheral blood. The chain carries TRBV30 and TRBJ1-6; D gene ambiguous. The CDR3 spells CAWSSGQRPDNSPLHF. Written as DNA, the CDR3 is TGTGCCTGGAGTTCTGGGCAGAGGCCGGATAATTCACCCCTCCACTTT.